This entry lists 17 T cell receptor beta chains sequenced from one sample in a study of blood T cell repertoires in COVID-19. Profiling relied on immunoSEQ multiplex PCR, and the TCRdb table lists in-frame clones only, not all of them. The sample has about 170,000 clones, approximately 86% seen once. The sequenced sample was peripheral blood. These receptors came from a man aged 55 to 70 with COVID-19, enrolled during active disease.

The chain employs TRBV10-2 and TRBJ2-3; D perhaps matches TRBD2 (7 bases). This CDR3 comprises 16 residues. V was pared by 4 bases and J by 2 bases, with 16 bases between. The V gene's germline CDR1 is WSHSY and CDR2 SAAADI. The chain's CDR3 is CASSGRGGADTDTQYF. As DNA, the CDR3 is TGCGCCAGCAGTGGACGTGGGGGGGCAGACACAGATACGCAGTATTTT.

The table lists this clone with a few counts. This chain links TRBV6-5 with TRBJ2-3, with 7 bases aligning to TRBD2. Per germline, CDR1 MNHEY and CDR2 SVGAGI. Trimming at V came to 6 bases and at J to 0 bases, leaving 6 bases not matched to a gene. This CDR3 has 15 residues. CDR3 DNA: TGTGCCAGCAGGGTGGGGGGGACTAGCACAGATACGCAGTATTTT. Its translation is CASRVGGTSTDTQYF.

V gene TRBV3-1 (or the pseudogene TRBV3-2) combines with J gene TRBJ2-1, with D perhaps TRBD1 (5 bases). V lost 1 base and J 4 bases, leaving 8 bases between the germline ends. Per germline, CDR1 LGHDT and CDR2 YNNKEL (reference sequence). This CDR3 spans 14 amino acids. The CDR3 DNA reads TGTGCCAGCAGCCAAGGGGGCTATTACAATGAGCAGTTCTTC. Protein: CASSQGGYYNEQFF.

The rearrangement uses TRBV28 and TRBJ1-4; a possible D gene is TRBD1 (6 bases). CDR3 length: 13 residues. CDR1 and CDR2 (germline): MDHEN, SYDVKM. Deletions cut 7 bases from V and 7 bases from J, with 13 bases between. Here the CDR3 reads CASMGGRIEKLFF. The CDR3 DNA is TGTGCCAGCATGGGGGGGCGGATTGAAAAACTGTTTTTT.

The chain carries TRBV27 and TRBJ1-4; 7 bases map to TRBD1. Germline V CDR1 and CDR2: MNHEY, SMNVEV (reference sequence). This CDR3 is built from 14 residues. Trimming took 0 bases from V and 11 from J; bases not matched to a gene: 6. The CDR3: CASSLSTGDPKLFF. CDR3 DNA sequence: TGTGCCAGCAGTTTATCCACAGGGGACCCCAAACTGTTTTTT.

This rearrangement joins TRBV9 to TRBJ1-1, with unresolved D. V was clipped by 0 bases and J by 2 bases, with 8 bases between them. Germline V gene lookup returns CDR1 SGDLS and CDR2 YYNGEE. This CDR3 has 14 amino acids. The CDR3 nucleotides read TGTGCCAGCAGCGTAGGAGAGGGAAACACTGAAGCTTTCTTT. As protein: CASSVGEGNTEAFF.

The V call is TRBV19, the J call TRBJ1-1, with TRBD1 as a possible D gene (6 bases). The germline V gene has CDR1 LNHDA and CDR2 SQIVND (reference sequence). V was clipped by 10 bases and J by 3 bases, with 18 bases between them. The CDR3 consists of 14 residues. The DNA of the CDR3 is TGTGCCACAAAAACCACAGGGATCGACACTGAAGCTTTCTTT. This sequence encodes CATKTTGIDTEAFF.

The genes are TRBV5-1 and TRBJ2-6; 12 nucleotides agree with TRBD1. The CDR3 extends over 18 amino acids. CDR1 and CDR2 (germline): SGHRS, YFSETQ. Losses at the gene ends were 3 bases for V and 1 base for J; bases not matched to a gene: 5. The CDR3 DNA follows: TGCGCCAGCAGCTCTCCGGGACAGGGGGCATCTGGGGCCAACGTCCTGACTTTC. Encoded protein: CASSSPGQGASGANVLTF. The entire variable domain, with the rest obtained from reference TRBV5-1 and TRBJ2-6, is as follows: KAGVTQTPRYLIKTRGQQVTLSCSPISGHRSVSWYQQTPGQGLQFLFEYFSETQRNKGNFPGRFSGRQFSNSRSEMNVSTLELGDSALYLCASSSPGQGASGANVLTFGAGSRLTVL.

The chain is built from TRBV28 and TRBJ1-4, with 9 positions matching TRBD1. This CDR3 has 15 amino acids. With V trimmed by 2 bases and J by 10 bases, 8 bases remained unmatched. In germline, CDR1 is MDHEN, CDR2 SYDVKM. Here the CDR3 reads CASSLPTGGKGKLFF. For the CDR3, the DNA is TGTGCCAGCAGTTTACCGACAGGGGGTAAAGGAAAACTGTTTTTT.

This chain links TRBV14 with TRBJ1-1; perhaps TRBD1 as D (5 bases). Per germline, CDR1 SGHDN and CDR2 FVKESK. Trimming shortened V by 0 bases and J by 2 bases, and 25 bases separated the two germline ends. The CDR3 is made up of 20 amino acids. CDR3 sequence reads: CASSQEFGGFIGHLNTEAFF. The CDR3 nucleotides read TGTGCCAGCAGCCAAGAGTTCGGGGGATTCATTGGACATCTCAACACTGAAGCTTTCTTT.

The rearrangement uses TRBV6-2 or TRBV6-3 and TRBJ1-1; tentatively, D is TRBD1 (5 bases). Trimming took 2 bases from V and 3 from J, leaving 7 bases between them. This CDR3 has 13 amino acids. Per germline, CDR1 MNHEY and CDR2 SVGEGT. CDR3 in DNA: TGTGCCAGCAGTTACGACAGAGACACTGAAGCTTTCTTT. It translates to CASSYDRDTEAFF.

This chain connects TRBV7-8 to TRBJ1-6; a possible D gene is TRBD1 (5 bases). Germline CDR1 SGHVS, CDR2 FQNEAQ. V lost 1 base, J lost 14 bases, and 18 bases lay in between. The CDR3 covers 15 residues. The CDR3 region has the DNA TGTGCCAGCAGCTTAGATGGGCGCACGGGGGTGGCCCTCCACTTT. Its translation is CASSLDGRTGVALHF.

This sequence joins TRBV12-3 or TRBV12-4 and TRBJ1-5; D gene unclear. The CDR3 covers 13 residues. The V gene lost 1 base and the J gene lost 7 bases, with 8 bases spanning the gap. CDR3 loop: CASSLEDNQPQHF. CDR3 bases: TGTGCCAGCAGTTTAGAAGACAACCAGCCCCAGCATTTT.

The rearrangement uses TRBV9 and TRBJ2-1; tentatively, D is TRBD2 (6 bases). CDR1 is SGDLS, CDR2 YYNGEE, per germline. Deletions cut 3 bases from V and 4 bases from J, with 23 bases between. CDR3 length: 18 residues. As DNA, the CDR3 is TGTGCCAGCAGCGCCGGAGCAGTGGGGGGAGGTGGGTACAATGAGCAGTTCTTC. As protein: CASSAGAVGGGGYNEQFF.

The chain employs TRBV7-9 and TRBJ2-5; maybe TRBD1 (6 bases). V shed 3 bases and J shed 0 bases, with 8 bases lying between them. Germline CDR1 and CDR2: SEHNR and FQNEAQ (reference sequence). The CDR3 is 14 amino acids. CDR3: CASSFQGNQETQYF. CDR3 bases: TGTGCCAGCAGCTTCCAGGGGAACCAAGAGACCCAGTACTTC.

The chain uses TRBV21-1 and TRBJ2-5; TRBD1 is the table's D call, not checked against the DNA. TRBV21-1 constitutes a pseudogene. This CDR3 has 14 amino acids. Written as DNA, the CDR3 is TGTGCCAGCAGCAAAGGTAGGGGTGCAGAGACCCAGTACTTC. It is translated as CASSKGRGAETQYF.

The V and J genes are TRBV18 and TRBJ2-7; a weak D match, TRBD1 (5 bases). Germline values: CDR1 KGHSH, CDR2 LQKENI. Trimming removed 3 bases at V and 3 bases at J, with 12 bases between. CDR3 length: 14 amino acids. CDR3 loop: CASSPIQDGYEQYF. The CDR3 nucleotides read TGTGCCAGCTCACCGATACAGGACGGCTACGAGCAGTACTTC.